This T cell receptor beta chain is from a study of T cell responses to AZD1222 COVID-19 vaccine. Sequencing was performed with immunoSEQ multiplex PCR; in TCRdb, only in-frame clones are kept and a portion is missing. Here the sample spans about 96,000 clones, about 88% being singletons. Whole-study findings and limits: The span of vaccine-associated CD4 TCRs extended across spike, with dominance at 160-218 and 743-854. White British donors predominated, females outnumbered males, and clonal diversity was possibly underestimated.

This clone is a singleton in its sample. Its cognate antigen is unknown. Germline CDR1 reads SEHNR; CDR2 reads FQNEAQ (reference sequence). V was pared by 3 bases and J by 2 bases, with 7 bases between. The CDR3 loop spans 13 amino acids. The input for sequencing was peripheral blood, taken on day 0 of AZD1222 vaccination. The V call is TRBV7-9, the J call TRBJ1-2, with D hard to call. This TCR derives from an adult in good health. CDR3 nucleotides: TGTGCCAGCAGCTTGGCAGCCAACTATGGCTACACCTTC. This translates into CASSLAANYGYTF.